The next 15 T cell receptor beta chains were all read from a single sample in a study of lymphopenia after photon versus proton radiotherapy. Here immunoSEQ multiplex PCR was the method, and the copy in TCRdb shows in-frame clones only, minus some. The sample lists around 42,000 clones; over 75% were seen once. The input for sequencing was peripheral blood, taken from a patient treated with photon-based radiotherapy. The receptors here all came from a man in his forties with gastric cancer.

V gene TRBV15 combines with J gene TRBJ1-4; unclear D gene. V dropped 2 bases and J dropped 0 bases, with 7 bases sitting between them. Germline V gives CDR1 LNHNV, CDR2 YYDKDF (reference sequence). This CDR3 has 15 amino acids. DNA for the CDR3: TGTGCCACCAGCAGATACAGATCAACTAATGAAAAACTGTTTTTT. The encoded protein is CATSRYRSTNEKLFF.

This clone was seen once. The chain carries TRBV14 and TRBJ2-7; no clear D gene. This CDR3 is 15 amino acids long. Germline CDR1 reads SGHDN; CDR2 reads FVKESK. V gave up 1 base and J gave up 3 bases, with 13 bases separating them. In DNA form, the CDR3 reads TGTGCCAGCAGCCAAGGATCCATCTACATCTACGAGCAGTACTTC. Its protein is CASSQGSIYIYEQYF.

Here the CDR3 reads CASSLGQGTQETQYF. CDR3 DNA sequence: TGCGCCAGCAGCCTCGGACAGGGAACCCAAGAGACCCAGTACTTC. V and J are TRBV4-1 and TRBJ2-5, with TRBD1 identical over 8 bases. The CDR3 length is 15 residues. The V gene's germline CDR1 is MGHRA and CDR2 YSYEKL. The V gene end was trimmed by 4 bases and the J gene end by 1 base; junction bases not matched to a gene: 5.

The CDR3 spells CASSQLQGRTEAFF. In DNA, the CDR3 is TGTGCCAGCAGCCAATTACAGGGGCGCACTGAAGCTTTCTTT. This chain joins TRBV14 and TRBJ1-1, with 7 nucleotides matching TRBD1. Per germline, CDR1 SGHDN and CDR2 FVKESK. There are 14 residues in the CDR3. The ends lost 2 bases at V and 4 bases at J; junction bases unmatched: 4.

The J gene is TRBJ1-5, the V gene TRBV6-6, with TRBD1 matching 7 bases. The CDR3 consists of 14 residues. The junction had 6 bases not matched to a gene; V was cut back by 4 bases and J by 6 bases. CDR1 is MNHNY, CDR2 SVGAGI, per germline (reference sequence). CDR3 sequence (DNA): TGTGCCAGCAGTTTGAGCCAGGGGGGTCAGCCCCAGCATTTT. Protein: CASSLSQGGQPQHF.

This clone was observed once. This chain links TRBV5-6 with TRBJ2-3; 9 nucleotides align to TRBD1. V was pared by 2 bases and J by 3 bases, with 4 bases of the junction left unmatched. The CDR3 has 15 amino acids. CDR1 is SGHDT and CDR2 is YYEEEE in the germline V gene. The CDR3 region is CASSFGTGWTDTQYF. CDR3 in DNA: TGTGCCAGCAGCTTCGGGACAGGGTGGACAGATACGCAGTATTTT.

The J gene is TRBJ2-7, the V gene TRBV5-1; TRBD1 matches at 8 bases. The germline CDR1 and CDR2 sequences are SGHRS and YFSETQ. The CDR3 has 14 amino acids. The ends lost 2 bases at V and 3 bases at J; junction bases unmatched: 4. The CDR3 loop reads CASSFRGRHYEQYF. In DNA, the CDR3 is TGCGCCAGCAGCTTCAGGGGGCGCCACTACGAGCAGTACTTC. Filled out from reference TRBV5-1 and TRBJ2-7, the complete variable domain reads KAGVTQTPRYLIKTRGQQVTLSCSPISGHRSVSWYQQTPGQGLQFLFEYFSETQRNKGNFPGRFSGRQFSNSRSEMNVSTLELGDSALYLCASSFRGRHYEQYFGPGTRLTVT.

The chain has TRBV5-1 and TRBJ2-3; D possibly corresponds to TRBD2 (5 bases). Looked up from germline, CDR1 is SGHRS and CDR2 is YFSETQ. Deletions cut 4 bases from V and 6 bases from J, with 9 bases between. The CDR3 length is 12 residues. This CDR3 reads CASSVRGDTQYF. In DNA, the CDR3 is TGCGCCAGCAGCGTCCGAGGGGATACGCAGTATTTT.

V and J are TRBV4-2 and TRBJ2-7; D is ambiguous. Between the trimmed V and J ends, which lost 1 base and 4 bases, there was a span of 5 bases. Per the germline V gene, CDR1 is LGHNA and CDR2 is YNFKEQ. The CDR3 has 12 residues. CDR3 amino acids: CASSQAWYEQYF. In DNA form, the CDR3 reads TGTGCCAGCAGCCAAGCATGGTACGAGCAGTACTTC.

The V gene is TRBV18, the J gene TRBJ2-2, with 12 bases aligning to TRBD2. This CDR3 is 15 amino acids long. The V gene end was trimmed by 5 bases and the J gene end by 4 bases; junction bases not matched to a gene: 2. Germline CDR1 reads KGHSH; CDR2 reads LQKENI. CDR3 amino acids: CASSTSGGPTGELFF. The DNA for the CDR3 is TGTGCCAGCTCAACTAGCGGGGGGCCCACCGGGGAGCTGTTTTTT.

This chain links TRBV6-5 with TRBJ1-5; 7 bases agree with TRBD1. Germline V gene data show CDR1 as MNHEY and CDR2 as SVGAGI. Trimming removed 8 bases from V and 0 bases from J; junction bases left unmatched: 7. CDR3 length: 15 residues. CDR3 nucleotides: TGTGCCAGCCGAATCACAGGGGTTAGCAATCAGCCCCAGCATTTT. The encoded protein is CASRITGVSNQPQHF.

This clone was recorded a few times. The CDR3 DNA sequence: TGTGCCAGCAGCCCAAAGGTCAGGGTGGGCACTGAAGCTTTCTTT. Translation gives CASSPKVRVGTEAFF. The V call is TRBV7-9, the J call TRBJ1-1; D is possibly TRBD1 (5 bases). The germline V gene encodes CDR1 SEHNR and CDR2 FQNEAQ (reference sequence). The CDR3 loop spans 15 amino acids. Trimming cost V 5 bases and J 4 bases, with 17 bases left between them.

The chain is built from TRBV25-1 and TRBJ1-1, with no clear D. The germline CDR1 and CDR2 sequences are MGHDK and SYGVNS. This CDR3 contains 14 residues. V was shortened by 7 bases and J by 2 bases, with 14 bases between the two germline ends. In DNA, the CDR3 is TGTGCCAGCACCACCGGCGAGGGAAACACTGAAGCTTTCTTT. Translation gives CASTTGEGNTEAFF.

The gene calls are TRBV4-3 and TRBJ1-2; 12 bases are shared with TRBD1. Looked up from germline, CDR1 is LGHNA and CDR2 is YSLEER. The CDR3 runs 16 residues. The V and J ends lost 3 bases and 6 bases, in that order; junction bases with no gene match: 8. The CDR3, as DNA: TGCGCCAGCAGCCACTCCCCGGGACAGGGGGCGAATGGCTACACCTTC. Its translation: CASSHSPGQGANGYTF.

In its sample, this clone was seen a few times. The chain links TRBV19 to TRBJ2-2, with D possibly called TRBD1 or TRBD2 (6 bases each). The CDR3 length is 14 residues. Trimming took off 1 base at V and 8 bases at J, with 11 bases between the two ends. Germline-derived CDR1 and CDR2 are LNHDA and SQIVND (reference sequence). The CDR3 protein is CASSIGGASGELFF. The CDR3 nucleotides are TGTGCCAGTAGTATAGGGGGGGCCTCTGGGGAGCTGTTTTTT.